The subject of this entry is one TCR beta chain. The data belong to a study of blood T cell repertoires in COVID-19. Original data processing: Estimation of nucleated cell counts was performed using reference gene primer amplification. Generated by immunoSEQ multiplex PCR, the TCRdb table keeps only in-frame clones and is missing some. Clonal size and the V and J genes are those of that table, whereas D and trimming came from the DNA. The profile shows about 370,000 clones, 85% to 90% of them singletons. Germline trimming cut 4 bases from V and 6 bases from J; bases unmatched to any gene: 6. Per germline, CDR1 SGHRS and CDR2 YFSETQ. This CDR3 is built from 13 residues.

Sequenced input: PBMCs or T cells enriched from blood (not recorded which). This TCR was sampled from a man aged 18 to 30 who had recovered from COVID-19. The rearrangement uses TRBV5-1 and TRBJ2-7; TRBD1 agrees at 8 bases. The CDR3 is CASSRGQGSEQYF. The CDR3 bases are TGCGCCAGCAGCCGAGGACAGGGATCCGAGCAGTACTTC.